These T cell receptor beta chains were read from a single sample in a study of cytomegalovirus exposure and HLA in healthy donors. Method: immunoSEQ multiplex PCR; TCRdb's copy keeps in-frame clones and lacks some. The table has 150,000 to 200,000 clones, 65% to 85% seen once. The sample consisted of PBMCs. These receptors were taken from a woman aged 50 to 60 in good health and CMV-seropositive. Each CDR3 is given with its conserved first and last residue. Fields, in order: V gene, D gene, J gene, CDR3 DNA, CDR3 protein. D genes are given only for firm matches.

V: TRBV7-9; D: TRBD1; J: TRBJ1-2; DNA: TGTGCCAGCAGCCCCCAATCGACAGGGAAGGGGGGCTACACCTTC; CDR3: CASSPQSTGKGGYTF
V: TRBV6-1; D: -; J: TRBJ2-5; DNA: TGTGCCACGGACTCCTTGAGGGAACTTCAAGAGACCCAGTACTTC; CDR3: CATDSLRELQETQYF
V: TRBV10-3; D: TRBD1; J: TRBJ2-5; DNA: TGTGCCATCAGTCAACCGGGACAGGGTTCGGAGACCCAGTACTTC; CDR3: CAISQPGQGSETQYF
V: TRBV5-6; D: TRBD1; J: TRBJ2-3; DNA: TGTGCCAGCAGCCTGGGACAGAGCACAGATACGCAGTATTTT; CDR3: CASSLGQSTDTQYF
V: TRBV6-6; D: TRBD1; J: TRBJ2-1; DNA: TGTGCCAGCAGTTATGGGGACAGTTCCTACAATGAGCAGTTCTTC; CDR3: CASSYGDSSYNEQFF
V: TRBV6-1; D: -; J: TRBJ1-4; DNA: TGTGCCAGCAGGATCTTAACCGGTGAAAAACTGTTTTTT; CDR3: CASRILTGEKLFF
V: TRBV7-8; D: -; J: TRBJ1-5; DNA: TGTGCCAGCAGCTTAGTCTCGGGGAATCAGCCCCAGCATTTT; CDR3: CASSLVSGNQPQHF
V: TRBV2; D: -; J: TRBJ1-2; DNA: TGTGCCAGCAGAATCGGACAGAACTATGGCTACACCTTC; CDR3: CASRIGQNYGYTF
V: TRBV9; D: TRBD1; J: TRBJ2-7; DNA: TGTGCCAGCAGCCCTTCCGGGACAGGGTCTGTATACGAGCAGTACTTC; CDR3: CASSPSGTGSVYEQYF
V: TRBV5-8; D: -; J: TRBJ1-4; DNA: TGTGCCAGCAGCTTGGTTGGCGAAAAACTGTTTTTT; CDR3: CASSLVGEKLFF
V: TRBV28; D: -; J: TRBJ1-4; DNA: TGTGCCAGCAGAGGATATGGGGGAGGTGACGAAAAACTGTTTTTT; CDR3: CASRGYGGGDEKLFF
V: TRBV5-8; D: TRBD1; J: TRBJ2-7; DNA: TGTGCCAGCAGCCAGCAGGGGGCGTTGGGAGAGCAGTACTTC; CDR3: CASSQQGALGEQYF
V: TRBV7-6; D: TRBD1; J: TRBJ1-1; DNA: TGTGCCAGCAGCTTAAGACAGGGGGCTGGGAACACTGAAGCTTTCTTT; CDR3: CASSLRQGAGNTEAFF